This T cell receptor (beta chain) is from a study of blood T cell repertoires in COVID-19. Study at large: Some COVID-19 samples were acute and others convalescent; all came from the United States, Italy and Spain.

Per the germline V gene, CDR1 is MNHEY and CDR2 is SVGAGI. The V segment lost 5 bases and the J segment 6 bases; nucleotides outside the gene matches: 10. CDR3 length: 15 amino acids. Study processing details: The assay estimated nucleated cells by amplifying reference gene primers. Method: immunoSEQ multiplex PCR; TCRdb's copy keeps in-frame clones and lacks some. Clone size and the V and J calls come from that table; the DNA yielded D and trimming. The sample lists around 200,000 clones, approximately 79% occurring once. Material: peripheral blood. The V call is TRBV6-5, the J call TRBJ1-1, with 9 bases aligning to TRBD1. The clonotype originates from a man between 25 and 39 years old with active or convalescent COVID-19. The CDR3 protein is CASSPGQGPFAEAFF. The DNA for the CDR3 is TGTGCCAGCAGTCCCGGACAGGGGCCTTTCGCTGAAGCTTTCTTT.